These T cell receptor beta chains were read from a single sample in a study of Ad26.COV2.S vaccination and SARS-CoV-2 variants. The repertoire was sequenced with immunoSEQ multiplex PCR; TCRdb's copy has only in-frame clones and lacks some. The table lists fewer than 50,000 clones, roughly four fifths of them singletons. The sample in question was peripheral blood, obtained after recovery from COVID-19. The receptor source for this set is a human donor who had recovered from COVID-19. Both conserved end residues are part of each CDR3. D genes are given only for firm matches. Some rows have no size entry. The others give once, few or many, or a class for an expanded clone.

CDR3nt: TGTGCCAGCAGCGTAGAACTGGGTCTTAACACTGAAGCTTTCTTT; CDR3aa: CASSVELGLNTEAFF; j_gene: TRBJ1-1; abundance: .; d_gene: .; v_gene: TRBV9
CDR3nt: TGTGCCAGCCGCCAGAGTAGCGGGAGTACGCAGTATTTT; CDR3aa: CASRQSSGSTQYF; j_gene: TRBJ2-3; abundance: .; d_gene: TRBD2; v_gene: TRBV19
CDR3nt: TGCGCCAGCAGCTTGGATGGCAGCGATCAGCCCCAGCATTTT; CDR3aa: CASSLDGSDQPQHF; j_gene: TRBJ1-5; abundance: .; d_gene: .; v_gene: TRBV5-1
CDR3nt: TGTGCCAGCAGCTCTCAGACAGGGGCGGCGAGGTCGCCCCTCCACTTT; CDR3aa: CASSSQTGAARSPLHF; j_gene: TRBJ1-6; abundance: .; d_gene: TRBD1; v_gene: TRBV7-3
CDR3nt: TGTGCCAGCAGCGTTGGGGGACAGCACAAGGCACCCCTCCACTTT; CDR3aa: CASSVGGQHKAPLHF; j_gene: TRBJ1-6; abundance: once; d_gene: TRBD1; v_gene: TRBV9
CDR3nt: TGTGCCAGCAGCTCGGACAGTGATAATTCACCCCTCCACTTT; CDR3aa: CASSSDSDNSPLHF; j_gene: TRBJ1-6; abundance: .; d_gene: .; v_gene: TRBV7-9
CDR3nt: TGTGCCAGTAGTCAAGGGACGGGGATAGCCTACGAGCAGTACTTC; CDR3aa: CASSQGTGIAYEQYF; j_gene: TRBJ2-7; abundance: .; d_gene: .; v_gene: TRBV19
CDR3nt: TGTGCCAGCAGTTTAGGGACACCAGCGAACACCGGGGAGCTGTTTTTT; CDR3aa: CASSLGTPANTGELFF; j_gene: TRBJ2-2; abundance: .; d_gene: .; v_gene: TRBV27
CDR3nt: TGTGCCAGTCCCCCTGACAGGAGCTCTGGAAACACCATATATTTT; CDR3aa: CASPPDRSSGNTIYF; j_gene: TRBJ1-3; abundance: .; d_gene: .; v_gene: TRBV6-5
CDR3nt: TGTGCCAGCAGCCAAGGGATAATGAATACGCAGTATTTT; CDR3aa: CASSQGIMNTQYF; j_gene: TRBJ2-3; abundance: .; d_gene: .; v_gene: TRBV14
CDR3nt: TGCGCCAGCACGGGGGCCCGAAACACTGAAGCTTTCTTT; CDR3aa: CASTGARNTEAFF; j_gene: TRBJ1-1; abundance: .; d_gene: .; v_gene: TRBV5-1
CDR3nt: TGTGCCAGCAGCCAAGATCTGCGAGCGGGAGGGGGAGAGCAGTACTTC; CDR3aa: CASSQDLRAGGGEQYF; j_gene: TRBJ2-7; abundance: .; d_gene: TRBD2; v_gene: TRBV4-2
CDR3nt: TGTGCCACCAGTGATATGGGGGGGGGCGCCTTGAGAGAGACCCAGTACTTC; CDR3aa: CATSDMGGGALRETQYF; j_gene: TRBJ2-5; abundance: .; d_gene: .; v_gene: TRBV24-1
CDR3nt: TGTGCTAGTGGTTTGGTAATCGGTGACGGAGAAGAAGTGGAGACCCAGTACTTC; CDR3aa: CASGLVIGDGEEVETQYF; j_gene: TRBJ2-5; abundance: .; d_gene: .; v_gene: TRBV12-5
CDR3nt: TGTGCCAGCAGTCCGGGACAGGCACCCCTATACTCCTACGAGCAGTACTTC; CDR3aa: CASSPGQAPLYSYEQYF; j_gene: TRBJ2-7; abundance: .; d_gene: TRBD1; v_gene: TRBV28
CDR3nt: TGTGCCACCGACCTTCGCGGGACAGGGGGGAGATATGGCTACACCTTC; CDR3aa: CATDLRGTGGRYGYTF; j_gene: TRBJ1-2; abundance: .; d_gene: TRBD1; v_gene: TRBV11-2
CDR3nt: TGTGCCAGCACTTTGAGGGGCTCTGGGGCCAACGTCCTGACTTTC; CDR3aa: CASTLRGSGANVLTF; j_gene: TRBJ2-6; abundance: .; d_gene: .; v_gene: TRBV27
CDR3nt: TGTGCCAGCAGTTTTTCCGGGACAGGTCAAAGCTCCTATAATTCACCCCTCCACTTT; CDR3aa: CASSFSGTGQSSYNSPLHF; j_gene: TRBJ1-6; abundance: .; d_gene: TRBD1; v_gene: TRBV27
CDR3nt: TGTGCCAGCAGTTACTCGGGGGATATTGAGCAGTTCTTC; CDR3aa: CASSYSGDIEQFF; j_gene: TRBJ2-1; abundance: .; d_gene: .; v_gene: TRBV6-5
CDR3nt: TGTGCCAGCAGTTATCACACCGGGGAGCTGTTTTTT; CDR3aa: CASSYHTGELFF; j_gene: TRBJ2-2; abundance: .; d_gene: .; v_gene: TRBV6-2/TRBV6-3
CDR3nt: TGTGCCAGCAGTTACCAGTTCTCCAGCACAGATACGCAGTATTTT; CDR3aa: CASSYQFSSTDTQYF; j_gene: TRBJ2-3; abundance: .; d_gene: .; v_gene: TRBV6-5
CDR3nt: TGCGCCAGCAGCCCCGGGATGGCTAGCAATCAGCCCCAGCATTTT; CDR3aa: CASSPGMASNQPQHF; j_gene: TRBJ1-5; abundance: .; d_gene: .; v_gene: TRBV5-1
CDR3nt: TGTGCCAGCAGTGAAATGCCCTCTGATTTCTATGGCTACACCTTC; CDR3aa: CASSEMPSDFYGYTF; j_gene: TRBJ1-2; abundance: .; d_gene: .; v_gene: TRBV25-1
CDR3nt: TGTGCCAGCAGTCGTAATAATCAGCCCCAGCATTTT; CDR3aa: CASSRNNQPQHF; j_gene: TRBJ1-5; abundance: .; d_gene: .; v_gene: TRBV28
CDR3nt: TGCAGCGTTGGGGACAGGGTAAATTCACCCCTCCACTTT; CDR3aa: CSVGDRVNSPLHF; j_gene: TRBJ1-6; abundance: .; d_gene: TRBD1; v_gene: TRBV29-1
CDR3nt: TGTGCCAGCGTTAGTCCAGGGGACACTGAAGCTTTCTTT; CDR3aa: CASVSPGDTEAFF; j_gene: TRBJ1-1; abundance: .; d_gene: .; v_gene: TRBV2
CDR3nt: TGTGCCAGCAGCTTAGCTCAGCAGGCAGATACGCAGTATTTT; CDR3aa: CASSLAQQADTQYF; j_gene: TRBJ2-3; abundance: .; d_gene: .; v_gene: TRBV7-2
CDR3nt: TGCGCCAGCAGCTTGGTCATGGGGGATACGCAGTATTTT; CDR3aa: CASSLVMGDTQYF; j_gene: TRBJ2-3; abundance: .; d_gene: .; v_gene: TRBV5-1
CDR3nt: TGCGCCAGCAGCTTCGGACAGGGCACTGACGAGCAGTACTTC; CDR3aa: CASSFGQGTDEQYF; j_gene: TRBJ2-7; abundance: .; d_gene: TRBD1; v_gene: TRBV5-1
CDR3nt: TGCGCCAGCAGCTTGGGGACTAGCTCTTTCTACGAGCAGTACTTC; CDR3aa: CASSLGTSSFYEQYF; j_gene: TRBJ2-7; abundance: .; d_gene: TRBD2; v_gene: TRBV5-1
CDR3nt: TGTGCCAGTCGACGTGGGCAGGGGGAAGTCTATGAGCAGTTCTTC; CDR3aa: CASRRGQGEVYEQFF; j_gene: TRBJ2-1; abundance: .; d_gene: TRBD1; v_gene: TRBV19
CDR3nt: TGTGCCAGCAGAGCCGGGACAGGGAGCAATCAGCCCCAGCATTTT; CDR3aa: CASRAGTGSNQPQHF; j_gene: TRBJ1-5; abundance: .; d_gene: TRBD1; v_gene: TRBV6-5
CDR3nt: TGTGCCAGCAGCTTAAAAGGGGGCGAAAACATTCAGTACTTC; CDR3aa: CASSLKGGENIQYF; j_gene: TRBJ2-4; abundance: .; d_gene: TRBD1; v_gene: TRBV7-3
CDR3nt: TGTGCCAGCAGCCTACCCGGGACTTTAGGCTACACCTTC; CDR3aa: CASSLPGTLGYTF; j_gene: TRBJ1-2; abundance: .; d_gene: .; v_gene: TRBV11-1
CDR3nt: TGTGCCAGCAGTGATCCGTACCACCGGACAGCTGGGCAAGAGACCCAGTACTTC; CDR3aa: CASSDPYHRTAGQETQYF; j_gene: TRBJ2-5; abundance: .; d_gene: .; v_gene: TRBV2
CDR3nt: TGTGCCACCGGACCAGGCTATAGCAATCAGCCCCAGCATTTT; CDR3aa: CATGPGYSNQPQHF; j_gene: TRBJ1-5; abundance: .; d_gene: .; v_gene: TRBV27
CDR3nt: TGTGCCACCAGCAGGGACAGGAAGATCTCAACTGAAGCTTTCTTT; CDR3aa: CATSRDRKISTEAFF; j_gene: TRBJ1-1; abundance: .; d_gene: TRBD1; v_gene: TRBV15
CDR3nt: TGTGCCAGCAGCTGGGGTTCACAGGGGGACACTGAAGCTTTCTTT; CDR3aa: CASSWGSQGDTEAFF; j_gene: TRBJ1-1; abundance: .; d_gene: TRBD1; v_gene: TRBV5-4
CDR3nt: TGTGCCAGCAGTTCCCGGATAAGATCCTATAATTCACCCCTCCACTTT; CDR3aa: CASSSRIRSYNSPLHF; j_gene: TRBJ1-6; abundance: few; d_gene: .; v_gene: TRBV27
CDR3nt: TGTGCCAGCAGTTACGCGGACAGGGCGGGTGGCTACACCTTC; CDR3aa: CASSYADRAGGYTF; j_gene: TRBJ1-2; abundance: .; d_gene: TRBD1; v_gene: TRBV6-5
CDR3nt: TGTGCCATCAGGGCCGGCCCGGGACAGGGGGCTGGGAGCTATGGCTACACCTTC; CDR3aa: CAIRAGPGQGAGSYGYTF; j_gene: TRBJ1-2; abundance: .; d_gene: TRBD1; v_gene: TRBV10-3
CDR3nt: TGCGCCAGCAGCTTGGGGGCTAGCCAGGATACGCAGTATTTT; CDR3aa: CASSLGASQDTQYF; j_gene: TRBJ2-3; abundance: .; d_gene: .; v_gene: TRBV5-1
CDR3nt: TGTGCCAGTAGCCTCCCGACAGCTACAAACACTGAAGCTTTCTTT; CDR3aa: CASSLPTATNTEAFF; j_gene: TRBJ1-1; abundance: .; d_gene: .; v_gene: TRBV19
CDR3nt: TGTGCCAGCAGTTCCACCGACAGGGCTGGAAACACCATATATTTT; CDR3aa: CASSSTDRAGNTIYF; j_gene: TRBJ1-3; abundance: .; d_gene: TRBD1; v_gene: TRBV6-6
CDR3nt: TGTGCCAGTTCGGACAGAGAGCGGAGCTACACCTTC; CDR3aa: CASSDRERSYTF; j_gene: TRBJ1-2; abundance: once; d_gene: .; v_gene: TRBV19
CDR3nt: TGTGCCAGTAGTATGGCTAGAACTGGACAGGGGGCTCGCAATGAGCAGTTCTTC; CDR3aa: CASSMARTGQGARNEQFF; j_gene: TRBJ2-1; abundance: .; d_gene: TRBD1; v_gene: TRBV19